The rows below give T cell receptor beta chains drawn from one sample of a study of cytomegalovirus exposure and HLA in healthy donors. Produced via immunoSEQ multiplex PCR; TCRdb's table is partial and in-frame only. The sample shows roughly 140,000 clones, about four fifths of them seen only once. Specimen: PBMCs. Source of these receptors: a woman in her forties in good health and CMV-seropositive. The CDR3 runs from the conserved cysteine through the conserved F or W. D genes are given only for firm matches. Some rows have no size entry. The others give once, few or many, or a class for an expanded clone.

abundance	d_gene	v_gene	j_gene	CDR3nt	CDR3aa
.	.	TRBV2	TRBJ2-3	TGTGCCAGCAATCAACAGGGACCGTTTACGCAGTATTTT	CASNQQGPFTQYF
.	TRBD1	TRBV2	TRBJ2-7	TGTGCCAGCAGTTCAGGGGGCTCGGGCGAGCAGTACTTC	CASSSGGSGEQYF
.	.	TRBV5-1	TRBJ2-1	TGCGCCAGCAGCTTGGCCCCAAACTCCTACAATGAGCAGTTCTTC	CASSLAPNSYNEQFF
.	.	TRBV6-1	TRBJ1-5	TGTGCCAGCAGCGTCGTTGAAGCTCAGCCCCAGCATTTT	CASSVVEAQPQHF
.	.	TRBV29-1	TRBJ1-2	TGCAGCATAGGACAGACTAACTATGGCTACACCTTC	CSIGQTNYGYTF
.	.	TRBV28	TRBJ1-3	TGTGCCAGCAGTTTAGGGGGGTCCCTCTCTGGAAACACCATATATTTT	CASSLGGSLSGNTIYF
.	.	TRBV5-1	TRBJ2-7	TGCGCCAGCAGCTGGGACACCGACAGAAGCGAAAACACCTACGAGCAGTACTTC	CASSWDTDRSENTYEQYF
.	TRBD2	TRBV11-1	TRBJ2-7	TGTGCCAGCAGTCCCGCCGGGACTAGCGGTCCCCGGTACGAGCAGTACTTC	CASSPAGTSGPRYEQYF
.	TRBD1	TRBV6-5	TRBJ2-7	TGTGCCGGCACCCCAGGGACGGGACAGTACGAGCAGTACTTC	CAGTPGTGQYEQYF
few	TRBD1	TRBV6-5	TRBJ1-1	TGTGCCACCAGGGACAGGGGGCGTGGGAACACTGAAGCTTTCTTT	CATRDRGRGNTEAFF
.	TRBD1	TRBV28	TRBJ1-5	TGTGCCAGCAGTCAGGCCTCAGGGGGCGGGCCCCAGCATTTT	CASSQASGGGPQHF
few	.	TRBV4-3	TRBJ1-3	TGCGCCAGCAGCCGGATAGCCTCTGGAAACACCATATATTTT	CASSRIASGNTIYF
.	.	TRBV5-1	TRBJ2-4	TGCGCCAGCAGCCTAGGACAGACGATAAACATTCAGTACTTC	CASSLGQTINIQYF
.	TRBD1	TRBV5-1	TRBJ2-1	TGCGCCAGCAGCTCCGGGACAGGAGTATACAATGAGCAGTTCTTC	CASSSGTGVYNEQFF
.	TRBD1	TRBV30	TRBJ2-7	TGTGCCTGGAGTCCAGACCTGACAGGGGGCCGCGAGCAGTACTTC	CAWSPDLTGGREQYF
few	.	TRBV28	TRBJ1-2	TGTGCCAGCCGAAGCGGCTATGGCTACACCTTC	CASRSGYGYTF
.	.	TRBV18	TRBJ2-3	TGTGCCAGTCAAGAAGGGGCCAGCACAGATACGCAGTATTTT	CASQEGASTDTQYF
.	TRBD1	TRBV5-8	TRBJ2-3	TGTGCCAGTGCGACAGGGACCAGAGATACGCAGTATTTT	CASATGTRDTQYF
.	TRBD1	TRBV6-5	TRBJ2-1	TGTGCCAGCAGTTACTCGGACAGGGGGCGCCGGGGTGAGCAGTTCTTC	CASSYSDRGRRGEQFF
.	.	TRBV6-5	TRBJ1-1	TGTGCCAGCAGGGGGGCACTTACTACTGAAGCTTTCTTT	CASRGALTTEAFF
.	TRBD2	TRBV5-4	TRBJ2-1	TGTGCCAGCAGCGAAACTAGCGGGGTGGGCAGGCCCAATGAGCAGTTCTTC	CASSETSGVGRPNEQFF
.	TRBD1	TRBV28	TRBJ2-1	TGTGCCAGCAGCTTACAGGGGGCGTATTACAATGAGCAGTTCTTC	CASSLQGAYYNEQFF